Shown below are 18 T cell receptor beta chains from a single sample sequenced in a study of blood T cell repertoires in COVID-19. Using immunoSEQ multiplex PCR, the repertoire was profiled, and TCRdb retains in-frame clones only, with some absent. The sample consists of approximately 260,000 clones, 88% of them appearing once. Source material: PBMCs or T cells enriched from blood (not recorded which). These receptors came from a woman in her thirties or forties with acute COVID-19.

CDR3 DNA sequence: TGTGCCAGCAGCAAAGGGGTAGGAGACGGATTTACATATACGCAGTATTTT. This codes for CASSKGVGDGFTYTQYF. V and J are TRBV9 and TRBJ2-3, with D tentatively TRBD1 (5 bases). CDR1 is SGDLS and CDR2 is YYNGEE in the germline V gene. This CDR3 comprises 17 residues. Trimming left V 4 bases short and J 7 bases short, with 25 bases between.

CDR3 sequence reads: CASSIDLAGETYEQYF. The CDR3 coding sequence is TGTGCCAGTAGTATAGATCTTGCGGGCGAAACCTACGAGCAGTACTTC. This chain links TRBV19 with TRBJ2-7; the D gene is possibly TRBD2 (5 bases). Germline V gene data show CDR1 as LNHDA and CDR2 as SQIVND (reference sequence). The CDR3 runs 16 residues. V shed 0 bases and J shed 2 bases, with 14 bases lying between them.

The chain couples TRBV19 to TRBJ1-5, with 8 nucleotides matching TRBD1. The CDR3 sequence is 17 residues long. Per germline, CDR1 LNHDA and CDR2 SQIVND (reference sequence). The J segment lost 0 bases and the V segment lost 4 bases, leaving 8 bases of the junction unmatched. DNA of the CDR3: TGTGCCAGTAGTAGCGACAGGGGTCATTATAGCAATCAGCCCCAGCATTTT. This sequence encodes CASSSDRGHYSNQPQHF.

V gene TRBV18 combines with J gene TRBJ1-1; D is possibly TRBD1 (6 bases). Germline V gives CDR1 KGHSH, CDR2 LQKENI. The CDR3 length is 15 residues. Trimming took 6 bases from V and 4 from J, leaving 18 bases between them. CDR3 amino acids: CASSNLQGRSTEAFF. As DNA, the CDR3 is TGTGCCAGCTCCAACTTACAGGGTCGGAGCACTGAAGCTTTCTTT. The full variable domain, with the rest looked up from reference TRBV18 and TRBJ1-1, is NAGVMQNPRHLVRRRGQEARLRCSPMKGHSHVYWYRQLPEEGLKFMVYLQKENIIDESGMPKERFSAEFPKEGPSILRIQQVVRGDSAAYFCASSNLQGRSTEAFFGQGTRLTVV.

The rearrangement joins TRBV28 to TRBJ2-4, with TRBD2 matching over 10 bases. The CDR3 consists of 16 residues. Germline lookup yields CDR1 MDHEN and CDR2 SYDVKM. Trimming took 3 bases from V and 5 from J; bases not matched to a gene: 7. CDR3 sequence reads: CASSFASLAGENIQYF. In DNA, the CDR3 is TGTGCCAGCAGTTTCGCTTCGCTAGCGGGAGAAAACATTCAGTACTTC.

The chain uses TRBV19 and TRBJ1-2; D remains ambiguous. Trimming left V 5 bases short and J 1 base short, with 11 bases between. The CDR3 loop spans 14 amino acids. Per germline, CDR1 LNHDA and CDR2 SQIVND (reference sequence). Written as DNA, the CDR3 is TGTGCCAGTAGTGTCGAGGGTGTTAACTATGGCTACACCTTC. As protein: CASSVEGVNYGYTF.

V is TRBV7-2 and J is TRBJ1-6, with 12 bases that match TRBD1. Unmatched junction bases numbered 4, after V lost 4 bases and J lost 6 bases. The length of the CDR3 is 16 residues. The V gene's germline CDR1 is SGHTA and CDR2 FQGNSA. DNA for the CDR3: TGTGCCAGCAGCTCGGGACAGGGGGCAGGTAATTCACCCCTCCACTTT. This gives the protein CASSSGQGAGNSPLHF.

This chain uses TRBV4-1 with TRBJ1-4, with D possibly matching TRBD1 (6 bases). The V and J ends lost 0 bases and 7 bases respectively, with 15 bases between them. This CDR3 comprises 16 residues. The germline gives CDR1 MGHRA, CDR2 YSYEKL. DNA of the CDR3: TGCGCCAGCAGCCAAGACGTCCGGACAGCCTTTGAAAAACTGTTTTTT. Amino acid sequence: CASSQDVRTAFEKLFF.

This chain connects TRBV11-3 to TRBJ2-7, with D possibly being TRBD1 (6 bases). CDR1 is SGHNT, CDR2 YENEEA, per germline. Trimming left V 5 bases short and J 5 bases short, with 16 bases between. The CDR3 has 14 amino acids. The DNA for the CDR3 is TGTGCCAGCAGCCCCTACAGGGCGTCCCACGAGCAGTACGTC. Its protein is CASSPYRASHEQYV.

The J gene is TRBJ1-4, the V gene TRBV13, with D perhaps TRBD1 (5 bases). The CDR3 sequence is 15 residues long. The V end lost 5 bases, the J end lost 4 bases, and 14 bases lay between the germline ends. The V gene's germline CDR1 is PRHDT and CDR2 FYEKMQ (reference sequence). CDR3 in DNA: TGTGCCAGCAGCCAAAAGACAGCCGTTAATGAAAAACTGTTTTTT. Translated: CASSQKTAVNEKLFF.

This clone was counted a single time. This CDR3 reads CASSLVLAGASTDTQYF. The CDR3 region has the DNA TGTGCCAGCAGCTTGGTTCTGGCGGGAGCTAGCACAGATACGCAGTATTTT. The chain links TRBV5-4 to TRBJ2-3, with TRBD2 identical over 7 bases. V was pared by 0 bases and J by 0 bases, with 7 bases of the junction left unmatched. Germline V gene sequence: CDR1 SGHNT, CDR2 YYREEE (reference sequence). The CDR3 totals 17 residues.

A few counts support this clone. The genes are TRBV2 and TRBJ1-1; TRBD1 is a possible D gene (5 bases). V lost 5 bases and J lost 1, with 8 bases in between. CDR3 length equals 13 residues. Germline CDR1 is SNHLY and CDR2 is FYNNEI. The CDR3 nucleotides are TGTGCCAGCAGTCGGGACTGGAACACTGAAGCTTTCTTT. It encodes CASSRDWNTEAFF.

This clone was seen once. The CDR3 reads CARNPPTGGYEQYF. The CDR3 region has the DNA TGTGCCAGGAATCCTCCGACAGGGGGTTACGAGCAGTACTTC. J is TRBJ2-7 and V is TRBV2, with 9 bases identical to TRBD1. The CDR3 extends over 14 amino acids. V shed 9 bases and J 4 bases; nucleotides not matched to a gene: 10. The germline CDR1 and CDR2 sequences are SNHLY and FYNNEI.

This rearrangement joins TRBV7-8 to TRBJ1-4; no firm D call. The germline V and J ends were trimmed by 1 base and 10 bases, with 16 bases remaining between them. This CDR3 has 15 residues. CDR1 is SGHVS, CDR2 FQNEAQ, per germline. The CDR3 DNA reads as TGTGCCAGCAGCTTAGACCGGGGAGATCTTGGAAAACTGTTTTTT. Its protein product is CASSLDRGDLGKLFF.

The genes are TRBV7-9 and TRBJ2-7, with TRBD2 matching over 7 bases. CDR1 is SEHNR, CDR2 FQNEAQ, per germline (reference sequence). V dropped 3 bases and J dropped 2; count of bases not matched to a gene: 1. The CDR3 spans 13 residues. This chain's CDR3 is CASSFGGTYEQYV. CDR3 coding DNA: TGTGCCAGCAGCTTCGGGGGGACCTACGAGCAGTACGTC.

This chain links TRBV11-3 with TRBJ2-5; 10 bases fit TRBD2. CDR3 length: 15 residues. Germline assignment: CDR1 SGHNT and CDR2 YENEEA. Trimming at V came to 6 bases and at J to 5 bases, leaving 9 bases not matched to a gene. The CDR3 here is CASSPTPSGSETQYF. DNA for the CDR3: TGTGCCAGCAGTCCAACCCCTAGCGGGAGTGAGACCCAGTACTTC.

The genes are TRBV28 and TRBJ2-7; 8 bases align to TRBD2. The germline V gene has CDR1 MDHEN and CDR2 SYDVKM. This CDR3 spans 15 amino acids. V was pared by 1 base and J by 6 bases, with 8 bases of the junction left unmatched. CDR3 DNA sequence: TGTGCCAGCAGTTTATTGACGAGCGGGAGCCCCGAGCAGTACTTC. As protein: CASSLLTSGSPEQYF. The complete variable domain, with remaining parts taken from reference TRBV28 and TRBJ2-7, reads DVKVTQSSRYLVKRTGEKVFLECVQDMDHENMFWYRQDPGLGLRLIYFSYDVKMKEKGDIPEGYSVSREKKERFSLILESASTNQTSMYLCASSLLTSGSPEQYFGPGTRLTVT.

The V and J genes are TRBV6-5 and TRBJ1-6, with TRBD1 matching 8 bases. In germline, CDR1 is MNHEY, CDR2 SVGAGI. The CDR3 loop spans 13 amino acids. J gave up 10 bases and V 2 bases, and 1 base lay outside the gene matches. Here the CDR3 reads CASSYPGGSPLHF. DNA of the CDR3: TGTGCCAGCAGTTACCCAGGGGGCTCACCCCTCCACTTT.